The 26 T cell receptor beta chains presented below share a single source sample, sequenced in a study of beta chain features in type 1 diabetes. Every bit of the isolated RNA underwent reverse transcription, so sequencing read expressed TCRB transcripts. Clones were sequenced by immunoSEQ multiplex PCR, and TCRdb holds only the in-frame ones, with some missing. The repertoire holds 200,000 to 250,000 clones, with roughly a tenth as singletons. Sequencing used central memory CD4+ T cells from blood. These receptor sequences come from a young man in good health.

This clone showed up just a few times. V and J are TRBV7-6 and TRBJ1-1; a possible D gene is TRBD1 (6 bases). Per germline, CDR1 SGHVS and CDR2 FNYEAQ. The ends were cut back, 1 base at V and 1 base at J, with 7 bases in the middle. The length of the CDR3 is 14 residues. The CDR3 sequence is CASSLGTANTEAFF. The CDR3 region has the DNA TGTGCCAGCAGCTTAGGGACAGCGAACACTGAAGCTTTCTTT.

This clone showed up just once. The chain links TRBV2 to TRBJ1-5, with D hard to call. This CDR3 is built from 14 residues. V was cut by 1 base and J by 3 bases, with 7 bases left in between. The germline V gene encodes CDR1 SNHLY and CDR2 FYNNEI. As DNA, the CDR3 is TGTGCCAGCAGTGAAGGAGGACTCAATCAGCCCCAGCATTTT. Translating gives CASSEGGLNQPQHF.

This clone was counted a few times. This chain uses TRBV6-1 with TRBJ2-7; D is perhaps TRBD1 or TRBD2 (5 bases each). This CDR3 contains 14 residues. Germline V gene data show CDR1 as MNHNS and CDR2 as SASEGT. V lost 3 bases, J lost 4 bases, and 13 bases lay in between. CDR3 protein: CASSEGTAGYEQYF. CDR3 DNA sequence: TGTGCCAGCAGTGAGGGGACGGCAGGTTACGAGCAGTACTTC.

This clone was detected only a few times. The chain has TRBV11-1 and TRBJ2-7; D is undetermined. Trimming removed 2 bases from V and 2 bases from J, with 10 bases in between. The length of the CDR3 is 14 residues. Per the germline V gene, CDR1 is SGHAT and CDR2 is FQDESV (reference sequence). CDR3 residues: CASSLSHGTYEQYF. For the CDR3, the DNA is TGTGCCAGCAGCTTATCGCACGGCACCTACGAGCAGTACTTC.

The chain carries TRBV30 and TRBJ2-7; 9 nucleotides align to TRBD1. V lost 3 bases, J lost 4 bases, and 10 bases stayed unmatched. Germline V gives CDR1 GTSNPN, CDR2 SVGIG (reference sequence). The CDR3 spans 15 residues. CDR3 protein: CAWRRPGQGKYEQYF. The CDR3 nucleotides are TGTGCCTGGAGACGTCCGGGACAGGGAAAATACGAGCAGTACTTC.

This rearrangement joins TRBV7-9 to TRBJ1-4; D not certain. The germline CDR1 and CDR2 sequences are SEHNR and FQNEAQ (reference sequence). The CDR3 sequence is 12 residues long. V was clipped by 6 bases and J by 8 bases, with 10 bases between them. The CDR3 loop reads CASRLGSEKLFF. CDR3 DNA: TGTGCCAGCAGATTGGGGAGCGAAAAACTGTTTTTT.

This clone was seen many times. This rearrangement joins TRBV25-1 to TRBJ2-7; 11 nucleotides line up with TRBD2. V dropped 3 bases and J dropped 2; count of bases not matched to a gene: 6. Germline CDR1 and CDR2: MGHDK and SYGVNS. There are 16 residues in the CDR3. CDR3 bases: TGTGCCAGCAGTGACACGGGACTAGCGGCGGCCTACGAGCAGTACTTC. It translates to CASSDTGLAAAYEQYF.

This clone appeared a few times. This chain uses TRBV7-3 with TRBJ1-1; D gene uncertain. Per germline, CDR1 SGHTA and CDR2 FQGTGA. Trimming removed 5 bases at V and 4 bases at J, with 11 bases between. The CDR3 consists of 13 residues. The CDR3 reads CASSPSLATEAFF. The DNA of the CDR3 is TGTGCCAGCAGCCCTAGTTTAGCCACTGAAGCTTTCTTT.

This clone was seen a handful of times. The chain employs TRBV9 and TRBJ2-7; the D call may be TRBD1 or TRBD2 (6 bases each). The V end lost 0 bases, the J end lost 5 bases, and 12 bases lay between the germline ends. Per germline, CDR1 SGDLS and CDR2 YYNGEE. This CDR3 is built from 14 residues. As DNA, the CDR3 is TGTGCCAGCAGCGTAGCGGGGGCCGCAAACGAGCAGTACTTC. This sequence encodes CASSVAGAANEQYF.

This clone was seen ten or more times. V gene TRBV6-1 combines with J gene TRBJ2-7; D is undetermined. The V end was cut by 8 bases, the J end by 1 base, with 12 bases between. Germline V gene data show CDR1 as MNHNS and CDR2 as SASEGT. The CDR3 is 13 residues long. In DNA, the CDR3 is TGTGCCAGCTCGGACCCCGGTTCCTACGAGCAGTACTTC. The encoded protein is CASSDPGSYEQYF.

This rearrangement joins TRBV4-1 to TRBJ1-5; 10 positions match TRBD1. V shed 0 bases and J 4 bases; nucleotides not matched to a gene: 6. Germline-derived CDR1 and CDR2 are MGHRA and YSYEKL. This CDR3 has 17 amino acids. Written as DNA, the CDR3 is TGCGCCAGCAGCCAAGAAGCCCTGGACAGGGGGAATCAGCCCCAGCATTTT. It specifies CASSQEALDRGNQPQHF.

This chain joins TRBV6-5 and TRBJ1-2; D is uncertain. Trimming took 6 bases from V and 4 from J, leaving 15 bases between them. The germline V gene encodes CDR1 MNHEY and CDR2 SVGAGI. The length of the CDR3 is 14 residues. In DNA form, the CDR3 reads TGTGCCAGCAGGGATGCGGGGATTAGCTATGGCTACACCTTC. This sequence encodes CASRDAGISYGYTF.

Notes on this clone: Within the sample, other DNA sequences also encode this same CDR3. The rearrangement uses TRBV5-1 and TRBJ2-3, with TRBD1 identical over 7 bases. This CDR3 spans 13 amino acids. V dropped 1 base and J dropped 5; count of bases not matched to a gene: 1. Germline V CDR1 and CDR2: SGHRS, YFSETQ. CDR3 DNA sequence: TGCGCCAGCAGCTTGCAGGGGGAAGATACGCAGTATTTT. Protein product: CASSLQGEDTQYF.

CDR3 region: CAISETDGGETQYF. DNA of the CDR3: TGTGCCATCAGTGAGACCGACGGGGGGGAGACCCAGTACTTC. The genes are TRBV10-3 and TRBJ2-5; 7 nucleotides line up with TRBD2. Germline-derived CDR1 and CDR2 are ENHRY and SYGVKD. The CDR3 is 14 amino acids. With V trimmed by 2 bases and J by 5 bases, 5 bases remained unmatched.

In this sample, this clone turned up a few times. The chain joins TRBV6-5 to TRBJ2-7; D may correspond to TRBD1 or TRBD2 (5 bases each). Germline V gene lookup returns CDR1 MNHEY and CDR2 SVGAGI. The ends were cut back, 8 bases at V and 7 bases at J, with 18 bases in the middle. This CDR3 spans 13 amino acids. The CDR3 loop is CASRRTGTWEQYF. DNA of the CDR3: TGTGCCAGCCGCCGTACGGGGACCTGGGAGCAGTACTTC.

This sequence joins TRBV5-6 and TRBJ2-1; 7 positions match TRBD2. Trimming cost V 4 bases and J 4 bases; bases outside gene matches: 8. The CDR3 extends over 15 amino acids. CDR1 and CDR2 (germline): SGHDT, YYEEEE. CDR3 protein: CASSPQASGYNEQFF. The CDR3, as DNA: TGTGCCAGCAGCCCCCAGGCTAGCGGTTACAATGAGCAGTTCTTC.

The J gene is TRBJ2-1, the V gene TRBV18; 13 nucleotides match TRBD2. This CDR3 has 16 amino acids. The J segment lost 9 bases and the V segment lost 3 bases, leaving 8 bases of the junction unmatched. Germline V gives CDR1 KGHSH, CDR2 LQKENI. CDR3 in amino acids: CASSPMGTSGTLEQFF. Written as DNA, the CDR3 is TGTGCCAGCTCACCCATGGGGACTAGCGGGACTCTTGAGCAGTTCTTC.

This clone was observed at least ten times. The chain employs TRBV27 and TRBJ1-2, with 7 bases that match TRBD1. The CDR3 has 13 residues. From germline, CDR1 is MNHEY and CDR2 SMNVEV (reference sequence). Trimming at V came to 5 bases and at J to 4 bases, leaving 4 bases not matched to a gene. CDR3 nucleotides: TGTGCCAGCAGTCCAAGGACAGGCTATGGCTACACCTTC. As protein: CASSPRTGYGYTF.

The gene calls are TRBV5-1 and TRBJ1-4, with D possibly TRBD1 on 5 matching bases. V was pared by 4 bases and J by 8 bases, with 18 bases between. This CDR3 has 15 residues. Germline CDR1 is SGHRS and CDR2 is YFSETQ. This CDR3 is CASSAQGPHGEKLFF. The CDR3, as DNA: TGCGCCAGCAGCGCCCAGGGACCGCACGGGGAAAAACTGTTTTTT.

This clone was detected many times. J is TRBJ2-1 and V is TRBV7-6; D is unresolved. CDR1 is SGHVS, CDR2 FNYEAQ, per germline. V was clipped by 7 bases and J by 5 bases, with 9 bases between them. The CDR3 contains 12 residues. This CDR3 is CASNFLDNEQFF. The CDR3 region has the DNA TGTGCCAGCAACTTTTTAGACAATGAGCAGTTCTTC.

J is TRBJ2-1 and V is TRBV20-1; D not resolved. V gave up 3 bases and J gave up 9 bases, with 9 bases separating them. CDR1 and CDR2 from the germline V gene are DFQATT and SNEGSKA (reference sequence). The CDR3 extends over 11 amino acids. In DNA form, the CDR3 reads TGCAGTGCTAGTGGCGTCCCTGAGCAGTTCTTC. Translating it yields CSASGVPEQFF.

As concerns this clone: Other DNA variants within this sample encode the same CDR3. V and J are TRBV7-2 and TRBJ2-3, with D hard to call. The germline V and J ends were trimmed by 5 bases and 0 bases, with 12 bases remaining between them. CDR3 length equals 15 residues. CDR1 is SGHTA, CDR2 FQGNSA, per germline. CDR3 sequence: CASSRDNPSTDTQYF. The CDR3 bases are TGTGCCAGCAGCCGAGACAATCCTAGCACAGATACGCAGTATTTT.

The chain's CDR3 is CASSLVGNNYGYTF. The CDR3 DNA is TGTGCCAGCAGCTTAGTGGGCAACAACTATGGCTACACCTTC. This chain connects TRBV7-2 to TRBJ1-2; the D is unclear. V lost 1 base and J 2 bases, leaving 8 bases between the germline ends. Germline lookup yields CDR1 SGHTA and CDR2 FQGNSA. The CDR3 runs 14 residues. The full variable domain, completed using reference TRBV7-2 and TRBJ1-2, is GAGVSQSPSNKVTEKGKDVELRCDPISGHTALYWYRQSLGQGLEFLIYFQGNSAPDKSGLPSDRFSAERTGGSVSTLTIQRTQQEDSAVYLCASSLVGNNYGYTFGSGTRLTVV.

The gene calls are TRBV5-6 and TRBJ2-3, with TRBD2 matching over 12 bases. V was pared by 2 bases and J by 2 bases, with 12 bases of the junction left unmatched. CDR1 is SGHDT and CDR2 is YYEEEE in the germline V gene. CDR3 length equals 19 residues. This chain's CDR3 is CASSFRLAGESDDTDTQYF. The DNA of the CDR3 is TGTGCCAGCAGCTTTCGACTAGCGGGAGAGAGCGACGACACAGATACGCAGTATTTT. The full variable domain, its missing parts supplied by reference TRBV5-6 and TRBJ2-3, is DAGVTQSPTHLIKTRGQQVTLRCSPKSGHDTVSWYQQALGQGPQFIFQYYEEEERQRGNFPDRFSGHQFPNYSSELNVNALLLGDSALYLCASSFRLAGESDDTDTQYFGPGTRLTVL.

This clone has a handful of counts. The V gene is TRBV30, the J gene TRBJ2-5, with TRBD1 as a possible D gene (6 bases). The CDR3 extends over 11 amino acids. Germline assignment: CDR1 GTSNPN and CDR2 SVGIG (reference sequence). With 8 bases removed from V and 2 bases from J, the gap between germline ends came to 9 bases. CDR3 sequence (DNA): TGTGCCGGGACAACACAAGAGACCCAGTACTTC. It encodes CAGTTQETQYF.

This clone was counted only a few times. This chain connects TRBV5-6 to TRBJ1-4; D is unresolved. Germline V gene data show CDR1 as SGHDT and CDR2 as YYEEEE. This CDR3 is built from 14 residues. V lost 0 bases, J lost 8 bases, and 11 bases lay in between. CDR3 nucleotides: TGTGCCAGCAGCTTGGCGGGGTCGCGGGAAAAACTGTTTTTT. It translates to CASSLAGSREKLFF.